This T cell receptor beta chain is drawn from a study of blood T cell repertoires in COVID-19. In the study overall: The cDNA or gDNA used as material had been derived from T cells, B-cell-depleted T cells, or PBMCs.

Under the authors' procedure: Nucleated cell counts were estimated from reference gene primer amplification. Using immunoSEQ multiplex PCR, the repertoire was profiled, and TCRdb retains in-frame clones only, with some absent. The DNA gave D and trimming, while V, J and clone size come from that table. The data show about 410,000 clones, 89% seen once. The germline V gene encodes CDR1 MGHRA and CDR2 YSYEKL. V gave up 4 bases and J gave up 5 bases; unmatched junction bases: 10. The CDR3 is 16 amino acids. This chain joins TRBV4-1 and TRBJ1-5; 8 bases match TRBD1. The material sequenced was PBMCs or T cells enriched from blood (not recorded which). This clonotype was sampled from a woman aged 25 to 39 who had recovered from COVID-19. In nucleotides, the CDR3 is TGCGCCAGCAGCCCGAACGGACAGGGCTTTTATCAGCCCCAGCATTTT. Its protein is CASSPNGQGFYQPQHF.